The text below deals with one T cell receptor beta chain. The sample belongs to a study of blood T cell repertoires in COVID-19. Study in general: In each case, the material was cDNA or gDNA derived from T cells, B-cell-depleted T cells, or PBMCs.

Assay: immunoSEQ multiplex PCR; the TCRdb copy retains only in-frame clones and omits some. The top ten hold about 2% of the sample, which has more than 300,000 clones, roughly nine tenths seen once. With 4 bases removed from V and 8 bases from J, the gap between germline ends came to 11 bases. The germline V gene encodes CDR1 MGHRA and CDR2 YSYEKL. The CDR3 has 12 residues. This receptor was taken from a woman in her twenties or thirties with COVID-19, enrolled during active disease. Sequenced material: peripheral blood. The chain recombines TRBV4-1 with TRBJ1-1; the D is unclear. The CDR3 loop is CASSPPGGEAFF. As DNA, the CDR3 is TGCGCCAGCAGCCCCCCAGGAGGGGAAGCTTTCTTT.